These 18 T cell receptor beta chains were sequenced from one sample in a study of tumor and adjacent non-tumor tissue in lung cancer. No cell sorting was done before RNA was extracted from the tissue. Distant lung tissue was collected more than 3 cm away from the tumor edge. TCRbeta libraries were built with three rounds of nested PCR, modified from ARM-PCR. TCRdb used MiXCR to reprocess the multiplex PCR reads, holding one entry per CDR3 protein. The table lists around 75,000 distinct CDR3 sequences, 65% to 75% of them singletons. The sample consisted of distant non-tumor lung tissue. The receptor source for this set is a woman aged 45-65 years with non-small cell lung cancer.

A note on this clonotype: This sequence may be a read error, since a much larger clone differs from it by one base. V and J are TRBV5-4 and TRBJ2-7; D uncertain. Germline CDR1 SGHNT, CDR2 YYREEE (reference sequence). This CDR3 comprises 15 residues. The CDR3 bases are TGTGCCAGCGGCTTGGCCGGCGGTAACGCCTACGAGCAGTACTTC. It specifies CASGLAGGNAYEQYF.

This clonotype was seen a single time. The germline gene is not matched at one end of the junction; a read error may be the cause. The rearrangement joins TRBV11-3 to TRBJ2-3; D is ambiguous. Germline CDR1 is SGHNT and CDR2 is YENEEA. The CDR3 runs to 13 residues. The CDR3 protein is CTSSDMGTDTQYF. The CDR3 DNA follows: TGTACCAGCAGTGACATGGGAACAGATACGCAGTATTTT.

On this clonotype itself: Germline and junction disagree at one end, which may indicate a read error. J is TRBJ1-1 and V is TRBV5-4, with 7 bases fitting TRBD1. CDR3 length: 16 residues. CDR1 SGHNT and CDR2 YYREEE come from the germline V gene (reference sequence). DNA of the CDR3: TGTGCCAGCAGCTCTGGGAGACAGGGTAGGAGGACTGAAGCTATCTTT. Translation gives CASSSGRQGRRTEAIF.

This clonotype was counted many times. The DNA of the CDR3 is TGCAGCGTTGGGGAGACTGGGGCCAACGTCCTGACTTTC. Translated, it gives CSVGETGANVLTF. The chain recombines TRBV29-1 with TRBJ2-6; weak D call: TRBD2 (5 bases). The CDR3 spans 13 residues. Germline CDR1 SQVTM, CDR2 ANQGSEA. V dropped 4 bases and J dropped 2 bases, with 6 bases sitting between them.

This clonotype was detected a few times. The CDR3 carries no conserved terminal phenylalanine or tryptophan, so it likely arises from a read error. The chain recombines TRBV11-2 with TRBJ2-7, with D perhaps matching TRBD2 (6 bases). The V gene lost 9 bases and the J gene lost 4 bases, with 16 bases spanning the gap. The germline V gene has CDR1 SGHAT and CDR2 FQNNGV. The CDR3 covers 13 residues. The CDR3 protein is CARSIAAGYEQYI. DNA for the CDR3: TGTGCCAGAAGCATAGCGGCTGGGTACGAGCAGTACATC.

The chain is built from TRBV28 and TRBJ1-1; D possibly corresponds to TRBD1 (5 bases). The CDR3 consists of 13 residues. V dropped 7 bases and J dropped 7 bases, with 16 bases sitting between them. The germline CDR1 and CDR2 sequences are MDHEN and SYDVKM. The CDR3 DNA is TGTGCCAGCAACATTCGGGGACTGATTGAAGCTTTCTTT. The encoded protein is CASNIRGLIEAFF.

A remark on this clonotype: The junction departs from germline at one end; a sequencing error may be responsible. The chain uses TRBV12-3 or TRBV12-4 and TRBJ1-2, with D unclear. This CDR3 spans 12 amino acids. The CDR3 bases are TGCGCCAGAAGTTTACAGAACTATGGCTACACCTTC. Protein product: CARSLQNYGYTF.

This clonotype occurred many times. This chain links TRBV7-9 with TRBJ2-1; the D call may be TRBD1 or TRBD2 (6 bases each). Germline CDR1 SEHNR, CDR2 FQNEAQ (reference sequence). The CDR3 has 18 amino acids. With 0 bases removed from V and 0 bases from J, the gap between germline ends came to 15 bases. CDR3 DNA sequence: TGTGCCAGCAGCTTAGCGCATCTGGGGGGCGGCTCCTACAATGAGCAGTTCTTC. This codes for CASSLAHLGGGSYNEQFF. The whole variable domain, filled in from reference TRBV7-9 and TRBJ2-1, reads DTGVSQNPRHKITKRGQNVTFRCDPISEHNRLYWYRQTLGQGPEFLTYFQNEAQLEKSRLLSDRFSAERPKGSFSTLEIQRTEQGDSAMYLCASSLAHLGGGSYNEQFFGPGTRLTVL.

The V call is TRBV12-3 or TRBV12-4, the J call TRBJ1-6; no clear D. This CDR3 spans 15 amino acids. The V end lost 7 bases, the J end lost 9 bases, and 19 bases lay between the germline ends. The CDR3 reads CASNNAGSRSSPLHF. In nucleotides, the CDR3 is TGTGCCAGCAATAACGCCGGGAGTCGCAGTTCACCCCTCCACTTT.

In regard to this clonotype: No conserved phenylalanine or tryptophan is present at the end of the CDR3, so a read error is the likely explanation. The chain employs TRBV29-1 and TRBJ1-1, with 9 bases that match TRBD1. The germline CDR1 and CDR2 sequences are SQVTM and ANQGSEA. V lost 5 bases, J lost 6 bases, and 7 bases stayed unmatched. CDR3 length: 13 residues. CDR3 nucleotide sequence: TGCAGCGTTAGGACAGGGGCTGGTTCTGAAGCTTTCATC. This translates into CSVRTGAGSEAFI.

The count of this clonotype is one. This sequence joins TRBV10-3 and TRBJ2-6; 8 positions match TRBD1. CDR1 is ENHRY and CDR2 is SYGVKD in the germline V gene. The CDR3 is 16 residues long. V shed 5 bases, J shed 4 bases, and the junction held 7 bases outside the gene matches. CDR3: CAISSWTGTGANVLTF. The CDR3 DNA follows: TGTGCCATCAGTTCCTGGACAGGGACCGGGGCCAACGTCCTGACTTTC.

A single count supports this clonotype. The junction and the germline gene differ at one end; a read error may be behind it. This chain connects TRBV5-1 to TRBJ1-1; D may be TRBD1 (5 bases). In germline, CDR1 is SGHRS, CDR2 YFSETQ. The CDR3 has 14 amino acids. CDR3 DNA: TGCACCAGCAGGACTGACAGCGCCCGCTTAGAAGCTTTCTTT. It translates to CTSRTDSARLEAFF. Using reference TRBV5-1 and TRBJ1-1 for the parts outside the CDR3, the full variable domain is KAGVTQTPRYLIKTRGQQVTLSCSPISGHRSVSWYQQTPGQGLQFLFEYFSETQRNKGNFPGRFSGRQFSNSRSEMNVSTLELGDSALYLCTSRTDSARLEAFFGQGTRLTVV.

Details on this clonotype: The CDR3 does not end in the conserved phenylalanine or tryptophan, so this is likely a read error. The rearrangement links TRBV4-2 to TRBJ2-1; 8 bases map to TRBD1. This CDR3 has 16 residues. Germline V gene lookup returns CDR1 LGHNA and CDR2 YNFKEQ. Here the CDR3 reads CASRAGRGQGVNGQFI. In DNA form, the CDR3 reads TGTGCCAGCAGAGCTGGGCGAGGACAGGGTGTCAATGGGCAGTTCATC.

On this clonotype: Germline is not matched at one junction end, which may reflect a read error. The chain recombines TRBV5-5 with TRBJ2-3, with TRBD2 matching over 12 bases. This CDR3 region has 16 residues. Germline CDR1 and CDR2: SGHKS and YYEKEE (reference sequence). The CDR3 sequence: CASILELAGGRDTRYF. DNA of the CDR3: TGTGCCAGCATCTTGGAACTAGCGGGAGGAAGAGATACACGGTATTTT. The full variable domain, in which reference TRBV5-5 and TRBJ2-3 provide the parts outside the CDR3, is DAGVTQSPTHLIKTRGQQVTLRCSPISGHKSVSWYQQVLGQGPQFIFQYYEKEERGRGNFPDRFSARQFPNYSSELNVNALLLGDSALYLCASILELAGGRDTRYFGPGTRLTVL.

In regard to this clonotype: It may be a read error: a sequence one base away is much more abundant. J is TRBJ2-5 and V is TRBV12-3 or TRBV12-4, with 8 bases identical to TRBD2. The CDR3 loop spans 14 amino acids. The CDR3 here is CAGSFAGGRETQYF. DNA for the CDR3: TGTGCCGGCAGTTTCGCGGGAGGTCGAGAGACCCAGTACTTC.

As regards this clonotype: One end of the junction is discordant with germline, which a read error may explain. This sequence joins TRBV20-1 and TRBJ1-1; D remains unclear. This CDR3 spans 17 amino acids. Germline values: CDR1 DFQATT, CDR2 SNEGSKA (reference sequence). As DNA, the CDR3 is TGCAGTGTTAGAGATGGTTCAGTGATATACATGAACACTGAACCTTTCTTT. It yields the protein CSVRDGSVIYMNTEPFF.

About this clonotype: A read error may produce the germline difference seen at one junction end. The chain recombines TRBV6-5 with TRBJ2-1; 8 bases line up with TRBD1. Germline values: CDR1 MNHEY, CDR2 SVGAGI. CDR3 length: 15 residues. This CDR3 is CASSSDPGQDNEQFF. CDR3 in DNA: TGTGCCAGTAGTTCAGACCCGGGACAGGACAATGAGCAGTTCTTC.

This clonotype was observed a few times. Germline and junction disagree at one end, which may indicate a read error. The chain employs TRBV6-5 and TRBJ1-4; 7 bases map to TRBD1. Germline-derived CDR1 and CDR2 are MNHEY and SVGAGI. The length of the CDR3 is 18 residues. The CDR3: CASTKKGGWGATNEKLLF. The CDR3 coding sequence is TGTGCCAGCACCAAAAAAGGGGGCTGGGGGGCAACTAATGAAAAACTGCTTTTT.